Listed below are T cell receptor beta chains from one sample, sequenced in a study of T cell responses to AZD1222 COVID-19 vaccine. Clones were read by immunoSEQ multiplex PCR, and TCRdb kept only the in-frame ones, dropping some. In the table there are roughly 110,000 clones, roughly 90% of which are singletons. This material consisted of peripheral blood, taken 28 days after the second AZD1222 dose. These receptor sequences come from an adult who received the AZD1222 COVID-19 vaccine. CDR3s include the opening cysteine and the closing phenylalanine or tryptophan. Each record gives: CDR3 DNA, CDR3 protein, V gene, clone size, J gene, D gene. The D gene is left open where the match is weak. Clone size appears in some rows only: once, few, many, or a class for an expanded clone.

CDR3 DNA: TGCGCCAGCAGTCGGGGACAGGGTGGGTGGCAAGCTTTCTTT
CDR3 protein: CASSRGQGGWQAFF
V gene: TRBV23-1
clone size: NA
J gene: TRBJ1-1
D gene: TRBD1

CDR3 DNA: TGCGCCAGCAGCCAAGTCAATTTAGGGATCGATCTGGGTGAAGCTTTCTTT
CDR3 protein: CASSQVNLGIDLGEAFF
V gene: TRBV4-1
clone size: NA
J gene: TRBJ1-1
D gene: NA

CDR3 DNA: TGTGCCAGCAGTCCACTAGCGGGAGGTTGGAACGAGCAGTACTTC
CDR3 protein: CASSPLAGGWNEQYF
V gene: TRBV28
clone size: NA
J gene: TRBJ2-7
D gene: TRBD2

CDR3 DNA: TGTGCCAGCTCAACATTGGACAGGGCTACCTCTGGGGCCAACGTCCTGACTTTC
CDR3 protein: CASSTLDRATSGANVLTF
V gene: TRBV18
clone size: NA
J gene: TRBJ2-6
D gene: TRBD1

CDR3 DNA: TGTGCCAGCAGTTACGGGACTTTGAACACTGAAGCTTTCTTT
CDR3 protein: CASSYGTLNTEAFF
V gene: TRBV6-2/TRBV6-3
clone size: NA
J gene: TRBJ1-1
D gene: NA

CDR3 DNA: TGCGCCAGCAGCTGGGGCAGCAATCAGCCCCAGCATTTT
CDR3 protein: CASSWGSNQPQHF
V gene: TRBV5-1
clone size: NA
J gene: TRBJ1-5
D gene: NA

CDR3 DNA: TGTGCCAGCAGTGACCCACGGACAGTTGAACATGAAGCTTTCTTT
CDR3 protein: CASSDPRTVEHEAFF
V gene: TRBV6-2/TRBV6-3
clone size: NA
J gene: TRBJ1-1
D gene: NA

CDR3 DNA: TGTGCCAGTAGTGACCCAGGACAGGGCCCTTCTTCACCCCTCCACTTT
CDR3 protein: CASSDPGQGPSSPLHF
V gene: TRBV19
clone size: NA
J gene: TRBJ1-6
D gene: TRBD1

CDR3 DNA: TGTGCCAGCAGCCACGGGACAGGGATCACCGGGGAGCTGTTTTTT
CDR3 protein: CASSHGTGITGELFF
V gene: TRBV4-2
clone size: NA
J gene: TRBJ2-2
D gene: TRBD1

CDR3 DNA: TGTGCCAGCAGCTTAAGGGACAGGGTAGCCTACGAGCAGTACTTC
CDR3 protein: CASSLRDRVAYEQYF
V gene: TRBV5-5
clone size: NA
J gene: TRBJ2-7
D gene: TRBD1

CDR3 DNA: TGTGCCAGCAGTGAAATGACAGGGACCTCTGGAAACACCATATATTTT
CDR3 protein: CASSEMTGTSGNTIYF
V gene: TRBV6-1
clone size: NA
J gene: TRBJ1-3
D gene: TRBD1

CDR3 DNA: TGTGCCAGTAGTATTGCGACGGCGGGGAGCAATGAGCAGTTCTTC
CDR3 protein: CASSIATAGSNEQFF
V gene: TRBV19
clone size: NA
J gene: TRBJ2-1
D gene: NA

CDR3 DNA: TGTGCCAGCAGCTTAGAAGGGCAGGCGAGAACCGGGGAGCTGTTTTTT
CDR3 protein: CASSLEGQARTGELFF
V gene: TRBV7-3
clone size: NA
J gene: TRBJ2-2
D gene: NA

CDR3 DNA: TGCGCCAGCAGCCTAGAGGGGGGGAACTACGAGCAGTACTTC
CDR3 protein: CASSLEGGNYEQYF
V gene: TRBV5-1
clone size: NA
J gene: TRBJ2-7
D gene: NA

CDR3 DNA: TGTGCCAGCAGATCCCGACTAGCGGGAGCGGGGGAGACCCAGTACTTC
CDR3 protein: CASRSRLAGAGETQYF
V gene: TRBV28
clone size: NA
J gene: TRBJ2-5
D gene: TRBD2

CDR3 DNA: TGTGCCAGCTCACCCCTCCGGGACAGTCCGAACACTGAAGCTTTCTTT
CDR3 protein: CASSPLRDSPNTEAFF
V gene: TRBV18
clone size: NA
J gene: TRBJ1-1
D gene: TRBD1

CDR3 DNA: TGTGCCTGGAGTGTACAGTATCAGGCAGGGGGACGTCGGGCTAATGAAAAACTGTTTTTT
CDR3 protein: CAWSVQYQAGGRRANEKLFF
V gene: TRBV30
clone size: medium-sized
J gene: TRBJ1-4
D gene: TRBD1

CDR3 DNA: TGCGCCAGCAGCATTGGGACTATCCGGAGACAAGAGACCCAGTACTTC
CDR3 protein: CASSIGTIRRQETQYF
V gene: TRBV5-1
clone size: NA
J gene: TRBJ2-5
D gene: TRBD2

CDR3 DNA: TGCGCCAGCAGCTCAGTGGGGGGTCCCGGGGATGGCTACACCTTC
CDR3 protein: CASSSVGGPGDGYTF
V gene: TRBV5-1
clone size: NA
J gene: TRBJ1-2
D gene: NA

CDR3 DNA: TGTGCCAGCAGCTTAGGGGTAGCGGAAGGCACCGGGGAGCTGTTTTTT
CDR3 protein: CASSLGVAEGTGELFF
V gene: TRBV7-9
clone size: NA
J gene: TRBJ2-2
D gene: NA

CDR3 DNA: TGTGCCAGCAGCGTGGGAGGACTGAACACCGGGGAGCTGTTTTTT
CDR3 protein: CASSVGGLNTGELFF
V gene: TRBV9
clone size: NA
J gene: TRBJ2-2
D gene: NA

CDR3 DNA: TGTGCCAGCAGCGCTCTGACGGGACCGCTGAACACTGAAGCTTTCTTT
CDR3 protein: CASSALTGPLNTEAFF
V gene: TRBV9
clone size: NA
J gene: TRBJ1-1
D gene: NA

CDR3 DNA: TGTGCCAGCAGTAATTGCAGGGCGGCCTACGAGCAGTACTTC
CDR3 protein: CASSNCRAAYEQYF
V gene: TRBV6-4
clone size: once
J gene: TRBJ2-7
D gene: NA

CDR3 DNA: TGTGCCAGCAGCCAAGATAGGGCGGAACCCACAGATACGCAGTATTTT
CDR3 protein: CASSQDRAEPTDTQYF
V gene: TRBV3-1/TRBV3-2
clone size: NA
J gene: TRBJ2-3
D gene: NA

CDR3 DNA: TGTGCCAGCAGTGATAACAGGAGAAACTATGGCTACACCTTC
CDR3 protein: CASSDNRRNYGYTF
V gene: TRBV2
clone size: NA
J gene: TRBJ1-2
D gene: NA

CDR3 DNA: TGTGCCAGCAGCCACAATAGGCGGTGGGCATACAATGAGCAGTTCTTC
CDR3 protein: CASSHNRRWAYNEQFF
V gene: TRBV3-1/TRBV3-2
clone size: once
J gene: TRBJ2-1
D gene: NA

CDR3 DNA: TGTGCCACCAGCAGAGATTCGGGCGGGGCAAATTACGAGCAGTACTTC
CDR3 protein: CATSRDSGGANYEQYF
V gene: TRBV15
clone size: NA
J gene: TRBJ2-7
D gene: NA

CDR3 DNA: TGCGCCAGCAGTGATCCAGCCTATAATTCACCCCTCCACTTT
CDR3 protein: CASSDPAYNSPLHF
V gene: TRBV10-2
clone size: NA
J gene: TRBJ1-6
D gene: NA

CDR3 DNA: TGCGTCAGGGACGGGGGGGCGGATTCACCCCTCCACTTT
CDR3 protein: CVRDGGADSPLHF
V gene: TRBV23-1
clone size: once
J gene: TRBJ1-6
D gene: NA

CDR3 DNA: TGCGCCAGCAGCCAAGATAGGCGGGAGGGCCGGAAGGAGACCCAGTACTTC
CDR3 protein: CASSQDRREGRKETQYF
V gene: TRBV4-3
clone size: NA
J gene: TRBJ2-5
D gene: TRBD2

CDR3 DNA: TGTGCCAGAAGCTTTATTAGGACAGGCCCCAAACCTTCTGGGGCCAACGTCCTGACTTTC
CDR3 protein: CARSFIRTGPKPSGANVLTF
V gene: TRBV5-3
clone size: NA
J gene: TRBJ2-6
D gene: TRBD1

CDR3 DNA: TGTGCCAGCAGCAAAGTTCCCCGGGACAGGGGGCACGGATTATATTCACCCCTCCACTTT
CDR3 protein: CASSKVPRDRGHGLYSPLHF
V gene: TRBV21-1
clone size: NA
J gene: TRBJ1-6
D gene: NA

CDR3 DNA: TGTGCCAGCAGCTACGCTAGGGGGCGTAACACCGGGGAGCTGTTTTTT
CDR3 protein: CASSYARGRNTGELFF
V gene: TRBV6-5
clone size: NA
J gene: TRBJ2-2
D gene: TRBD1

CDR3 DNA: TGTGCCAGCAGCTTAGATCGAGCAGGGAACACTGAAGCTTTCTTT
CDR3 protein: CASSLDRAGNTEAFF
V gene: TRBV11-2
clone size: NA
J gene: TRBJ1-1
D gene: NA

CDR3 DNA: TGTGCCAGCAGTGACGGAGGGGGCAGCTATGGCTACACCTTC
CDR3 protein: CASSDGGGSYGYTF
V gene: TRBV6-4
clone size: NA
J gene: TRBJ1-2
D gene: TRBD1

CDR3 DNA: TGTGCCACCAGTGACATCAAGGATGGAAAACTGTTTTTT
CDR3 protein: CATSDIKDGKLFF
V gene: TRBV24-1
clone size: NA
J gene: TRBJ1-4
D gene: NA

CDR3 DNA: TGTGCCAGCAGCCCTGGACTAGCGCCCGGGGAGCTGTTTTTT
CDR3 protein: CASSPGLAPGELFF
V gene: TRBV3-1/TRBV3-2
clone size: NA
J gene: TRBJ2-2
D gene: TRBD2

CDR3 DNA: TGTGCCAGCAGCTTGGGACAGGGCGCTAACTATGGCTACACCTTC
CDR3 protein: CASSLGQGANYGYTF
V gene: TRBV11-2
clone size: NA
J gene: TRBJ1-2
D gene: TRBD1

CDR3 DNA: TGTGCCAGCAGCTACCGACAGAGCTCCTACGAGCAGTACTTC
CDR3 protein: CASSYRQSSYEQYF
V gene: TRBV7-2
clone size: NA
J gene: TRBJ2-7
D gene: NA

CDR3 DNA: TGCAGTGCTAGTCTCGCTAGCGGGGGTACAGATACGCAGTATTTT
CDR3 protein: CSASLASGGTDTQYF
V gene: TRBV20-1
clone size: NA
J gene: TRBJ2-3
D gene: TRBD2

CDR3 DNA: TGCGCCAGCAGCTTGAATGGAGATACGCAGTATTTT
CDR3 protein: CASSLNGDTQYF
V gene: TRBV5-1
clone size: NA
J gene: TRBJ2-3
D gene: NA

CDR3 DNA: TGTGCCAGCAGTTCCCTGACGACGTTCACCTACGAGCAGTACTTC
CDR3 protein: CASSSLTTFTYEQYF
V gene: TRBV6-6
clone size: NA
J gene: TRBJ2-7
D gene: NA

CDR3 DNA: TGTGCCAGCAGCTTACTCCGGGGGTCCTACGAGCAGTACTTC
CDR3 protein: CASSLLRGSYEQYF
V gene: TRBV7-2
clone size: NA
J gene: TRBJ2-7
D gene: NA

CDR3 DNA: TGTGCCAGCACCCCCCAGACAGTCTATGGCTACACCTTC
CDR3 protein: CASTPQTVYGYTF
V gene: TRBV28
clone size: NA
J gene: TRBJ1-2
D gene: NA

CDR3 DNA: TGTGCCAGCAGATTAGAATCAGTGGCCGGGGAGCTGTTTTTT
CDR3 protein: CASRLESVAGELFF
V gene: TRBV7-9
clone size: NA
J gene: TRBJ2-2
D gene: NA

CDR3 DNA: TGTGCCAGCAGCCAAAAACCCGAGGGACAGCTTGGCTACACCTTC
CDR3 protein: CASSQKPEGQLGYTF
V gene: TRBV28
clone size: NA
J gene: TRBJ1-2
D gene: TRBD1

CDR3 DNA: TGTGCCAGCAGTACTCCGACAAGACTTCTACGGACTTCTGGGGCCAACGTCCTGACTTTC
CDR3 protein: CASSTPTRLLRTSGANVLTF
V gene: TRBV28
clone size: NA
J gene: TRBJ2-6
D gene: NA

CDR3 DNA: TGTGCCAGCAGCTCCCCCGACGGGCGGACCTATAATATGAACACTGAAGCTTTCTTT
CDR3 protein: CASSSPDGRTYNMNTEAFF
V gene: TRBV13
clone size: NA
J gene: TRBJ1-1
D gene: NA

CDR3 DNA: TGTGCCAGCAGCTATATTAATTCACCCCTCCACTTT
CDR3 protein: CASSYINSPLHF
V gene: TRBV5-5
clone size: NA
J gene: TRBJ1-6
D gene: NA

CDR3 DNA: TGCGCCAGCAGCCAGGGGGGACCCAAATACAATGAGCAGTTCTTC
CDR3 protein: CASSQGGPKYNEQFF
V gene: TRBV4-1
clone size: NA
J gene: TRBJ2-1
D gene: NA